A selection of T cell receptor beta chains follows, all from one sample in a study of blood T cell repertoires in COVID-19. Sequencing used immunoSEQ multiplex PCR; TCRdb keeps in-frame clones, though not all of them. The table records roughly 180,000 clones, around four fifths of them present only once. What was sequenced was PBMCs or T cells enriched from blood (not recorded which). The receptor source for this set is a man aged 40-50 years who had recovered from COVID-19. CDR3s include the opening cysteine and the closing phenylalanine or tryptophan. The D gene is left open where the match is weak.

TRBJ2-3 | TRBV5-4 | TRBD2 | TGTGCCAGCAGCTGGGGGCTAGCGGGAGTTGGCGGCACAGATACGCAGTATTTT | CASSWGLAGVGGTDTQYF
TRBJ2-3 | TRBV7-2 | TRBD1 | TGTGCCAGCAGCCCAGACAGGGGGAGAGATACGCAGTATTTT | CASSPDRGRDTQYF
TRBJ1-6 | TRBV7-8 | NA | TGTGCCAGCAGCTTAGCATTTAGCTCCTATAATTCACCCCTCCACTTT | CASSLAFSSYNSPLHF
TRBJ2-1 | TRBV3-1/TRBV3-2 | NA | TGTGCCAGCAGCCAAGGCGGAGCCGGAGGTGAGCAGTTCTTC | CASSQGGAGGEQFF
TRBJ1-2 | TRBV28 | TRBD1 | TGTGCCAGCAGTTTGGGCGGACAGGGGATGAACTATGGCTACACCTTC | CASSLGGQGMNYGYTF
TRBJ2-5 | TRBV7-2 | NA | TGTGCCAGCAGCTTAGGGACACGGGGGGAGACCCAGTACTTC | CASSLGTRGETQYF
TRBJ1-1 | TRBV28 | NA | TGTGCCAGCAGTCCCCGGGGGGGCGGCACTGAAGCTTTCTTT | CASSPRGGGTEAFF
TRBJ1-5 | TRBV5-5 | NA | TGTGCCAGCAGCTTCCGGACGGGGGTTCAGCCCCAGCATTTT | CASSFRTGVQPQHF
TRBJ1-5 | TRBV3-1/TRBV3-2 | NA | TGTGCCAGCAGCTTACAGGGACCAGGGCAGCCCCAGCATTTT | CASSLQGPGQPQHF
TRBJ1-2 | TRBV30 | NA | TGTGCCTGTCTTCCGGCAGGTTATGGCTACACCTTC | CACLPAGYGYTF